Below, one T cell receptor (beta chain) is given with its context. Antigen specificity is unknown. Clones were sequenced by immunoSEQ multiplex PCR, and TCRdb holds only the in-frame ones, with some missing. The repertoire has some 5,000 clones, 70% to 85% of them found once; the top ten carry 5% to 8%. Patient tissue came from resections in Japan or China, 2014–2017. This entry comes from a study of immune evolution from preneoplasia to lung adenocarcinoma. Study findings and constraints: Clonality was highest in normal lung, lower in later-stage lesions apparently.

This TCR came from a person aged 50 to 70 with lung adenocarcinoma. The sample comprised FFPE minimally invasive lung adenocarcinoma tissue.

CDR3 residues: CPLAPGLYTGELFF. The DNA of the CDR3 is TGTCCCTTAGCGCCGGGGTTGTACACCGGGGAGCTGTTTTTT. This chain joins TRBV7-2 and TRBJ2-2; possible D gene TRBD2, 5 bases. CDR1 SGHTA and CDR2 FQGNSA come from the germline V gene. The CDR3 consists of 14 residues.